This T cell receptor (beta chain) stems from a study of T cells in Graves' hyperthyroidism and ophthalmopathy. Study-wide results and limits: Among clonotypes expanded in thyroid above 0.001, most were also found in blood.

Germline values: CDR1 GTSNPN, CDR2 SVGIG (reference sequence). Trimming at V came to 2 bases and at J to 4 bases, leaving 3 bases not matched to a gene. This CDR3 has 14 amino acids. This clonotype was recorded many times. The antigen is undetermined. The source material, RNA transcripts, was used to amplify TCR beta CDR3 regions. Primed by the HTBI set, a first-round RT-PCR was run on the TCR CDR3. TCRdb used MiXCR to reprocess the multiplex PCR reads, holding one entry per CDR3 protein. Seen here are 500,000 or so distinct CDR3 sequences, under 20% observed once, and the top ten hold roughly a sixth.

The sequenced sample consisted of blood. The TCR sequence derives from a young woman with Graves' ophthalmopathy. The chain uses TRBV30 and TRBJ2-7; TRBD2 agrees at 12 bases. The CDR3 bases are TGTGCCTGGAGTCCACTAGCGGGAGGTTACGAGCAGTACTTC. Translating gives CAWSPLAGGYEQYF.